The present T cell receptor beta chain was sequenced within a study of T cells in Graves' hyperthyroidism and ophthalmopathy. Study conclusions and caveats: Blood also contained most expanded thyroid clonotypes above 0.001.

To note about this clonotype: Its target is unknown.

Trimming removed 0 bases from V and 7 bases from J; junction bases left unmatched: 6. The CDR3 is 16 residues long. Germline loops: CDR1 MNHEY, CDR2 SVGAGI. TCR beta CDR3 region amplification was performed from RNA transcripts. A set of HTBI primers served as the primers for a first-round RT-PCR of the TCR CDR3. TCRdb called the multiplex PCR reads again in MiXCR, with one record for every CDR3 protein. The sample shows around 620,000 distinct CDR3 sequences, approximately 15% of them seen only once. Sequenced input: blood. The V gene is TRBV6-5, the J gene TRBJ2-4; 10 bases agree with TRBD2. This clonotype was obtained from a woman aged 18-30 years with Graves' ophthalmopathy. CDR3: CASSYSLAGDGNIQYF. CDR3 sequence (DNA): TGTGCCAGCAGTTACTCCCTAGCGGGAGACGGGAACATTCAGTACTTC.